The T cell receptor beta chain described here comes from a study of CXCR3-negative and CXCR3-positive naive CD8 T cells. Regarding the study as a whole: In both naive subsets diversity was comparably high, whereas memory CD8+ cells showed much lower diversity. Naive CXCR3-negative and CXCR3-positive cells had similar TRBV-TRBJ usage; memory differed.

Every CD8+ T cell subset underwent triplicate sorting at about 300,000 cells apiece. This CDR3 is built from 15 residues. Germline V gives CDR1 SGHNT, CDR2 YENEEA. Regarding this clonotype: Its antigen is currently unknown.

The libraries of TRB cDNA were prepared using 5' RACE with UMI labels. TCRdb derives one entry per CDR3 protein from the 5' RACE reads, leaving out DNA. This sample's clone table lists more than 35,000 distinct CDR3 sequences. The sample taken for sequencing was memory CD8+ T cells from blood. This chain joins TRBV11-3 and TRBJ2-1. This TCR derives from a human donor in good health. Some clones in this sample may be carry-over from other donors' samples. The CDR3 loop reads CASSFSISSYNEQFF.